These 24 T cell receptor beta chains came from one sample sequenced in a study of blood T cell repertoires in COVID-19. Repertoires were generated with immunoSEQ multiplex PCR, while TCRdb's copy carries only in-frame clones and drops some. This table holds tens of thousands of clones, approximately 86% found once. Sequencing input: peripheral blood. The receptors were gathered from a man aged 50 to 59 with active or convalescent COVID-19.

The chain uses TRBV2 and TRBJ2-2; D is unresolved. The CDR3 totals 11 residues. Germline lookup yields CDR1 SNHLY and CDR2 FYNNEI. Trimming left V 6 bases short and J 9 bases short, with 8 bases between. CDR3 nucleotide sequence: TGTGCCAGCAGCCCCGACAGGGAGCTGTTTTTT. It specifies CASSPDRELFF.

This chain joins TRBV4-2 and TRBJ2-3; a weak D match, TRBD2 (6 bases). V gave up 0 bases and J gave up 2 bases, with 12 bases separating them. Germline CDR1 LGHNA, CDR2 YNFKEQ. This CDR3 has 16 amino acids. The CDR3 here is CASSQDISGYTDTQYF. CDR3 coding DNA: TGTGCCAGCAGCCAAGATATTAGCGGATACACAGATACGCAGTATTTT.

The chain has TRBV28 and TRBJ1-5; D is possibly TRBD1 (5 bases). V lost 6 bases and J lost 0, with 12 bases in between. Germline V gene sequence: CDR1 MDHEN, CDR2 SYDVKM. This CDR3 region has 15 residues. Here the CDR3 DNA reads TGTGCCAGCAGCAGACAGTTAGTTAGCAATCAGCCCCAGCATTTT. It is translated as CASSRQLVSNQPQHF.

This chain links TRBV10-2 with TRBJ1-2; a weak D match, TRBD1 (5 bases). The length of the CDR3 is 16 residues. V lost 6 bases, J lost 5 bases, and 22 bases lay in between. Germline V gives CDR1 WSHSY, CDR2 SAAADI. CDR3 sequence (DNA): TGCGCCAGCAGGGGAAGGACACCCCTCCAAGGTTATGGCTACACCTTC. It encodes CASRGRTPLQGYGYTF.

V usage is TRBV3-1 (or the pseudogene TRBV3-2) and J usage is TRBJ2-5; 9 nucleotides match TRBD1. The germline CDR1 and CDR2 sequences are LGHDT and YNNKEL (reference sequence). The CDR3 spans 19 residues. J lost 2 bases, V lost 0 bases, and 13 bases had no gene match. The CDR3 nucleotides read TGTGCCAGCAGCCAAGATATCCCCGGGGACAGGGTAGGGCAAGAGACCCAGTACTTC. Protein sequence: CASSQDIPGDRVGQETQYF.

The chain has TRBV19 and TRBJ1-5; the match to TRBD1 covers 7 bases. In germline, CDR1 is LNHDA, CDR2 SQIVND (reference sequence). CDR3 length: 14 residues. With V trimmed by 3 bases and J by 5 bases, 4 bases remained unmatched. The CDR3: CASSIPQGDQPQHF. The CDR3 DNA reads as TGTGCCAGTAGTATCCCTCAGGGGGATCAGCCCCAGCATTTT. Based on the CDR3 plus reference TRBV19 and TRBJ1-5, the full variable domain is DGGITQSPKYLFRKEGQNVTLSCEQNLNHDAMYWYRQDPGQGLRLIYYSQIVNDFQKGDIAEGYSVSREKKESFPLTVTSAQKNPTAFYLCASSIPQGDQPQHFGDGTRLSIL.

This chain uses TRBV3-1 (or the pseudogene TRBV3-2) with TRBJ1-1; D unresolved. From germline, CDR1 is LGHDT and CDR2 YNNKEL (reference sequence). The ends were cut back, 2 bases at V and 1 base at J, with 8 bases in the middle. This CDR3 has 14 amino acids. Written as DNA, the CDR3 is TGTGCCAGCAGCCAATCTACAGAGAACACTGAAGCTTTCTTT. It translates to CASSQSTENTEAFF.

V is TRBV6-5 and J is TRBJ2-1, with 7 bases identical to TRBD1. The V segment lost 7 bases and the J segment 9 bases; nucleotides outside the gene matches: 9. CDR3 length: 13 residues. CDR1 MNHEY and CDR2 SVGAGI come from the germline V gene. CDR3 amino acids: CASIGQAGGEQFF. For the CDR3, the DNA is TGTGCCAGCATTGGACAGGCAGGGGGTGAGCAGTTCTTC.

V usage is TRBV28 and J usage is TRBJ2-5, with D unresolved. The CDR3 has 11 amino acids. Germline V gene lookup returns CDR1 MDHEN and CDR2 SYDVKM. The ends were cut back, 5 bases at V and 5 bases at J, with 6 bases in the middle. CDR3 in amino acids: CASSDRETQYF. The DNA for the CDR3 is TGTGCCAGCAGTGATCGGGAGACCCAGTACTTC.

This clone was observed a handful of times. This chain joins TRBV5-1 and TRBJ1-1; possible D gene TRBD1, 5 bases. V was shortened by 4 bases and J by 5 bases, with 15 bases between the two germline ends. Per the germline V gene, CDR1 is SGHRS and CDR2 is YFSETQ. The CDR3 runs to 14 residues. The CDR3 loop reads CASSPGGAATEAFF. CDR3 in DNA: TGCGCCAGCAGCCCTGGCGGGGCGGCAACTGAAGCTTTCTTT.

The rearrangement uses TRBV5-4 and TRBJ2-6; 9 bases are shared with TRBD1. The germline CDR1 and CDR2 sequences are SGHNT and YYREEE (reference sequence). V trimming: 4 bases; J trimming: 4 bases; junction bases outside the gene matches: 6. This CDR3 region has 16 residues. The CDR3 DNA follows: TGTGCCAGCAGCAAGGACAGGGGAACAGGGGCCAACGTCCTGACTTTC. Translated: CASSKDRGTGANVLTF.

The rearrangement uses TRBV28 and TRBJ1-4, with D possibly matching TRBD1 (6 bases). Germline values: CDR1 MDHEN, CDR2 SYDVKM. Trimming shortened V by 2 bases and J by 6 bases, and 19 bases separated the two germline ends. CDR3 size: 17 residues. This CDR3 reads CASSLSGAGGADEKLFF. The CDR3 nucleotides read TGTGCCAGCAGTTTAAGTGGGGCTGGGGGGGCGGATGAAAAACTGTTTTTT.

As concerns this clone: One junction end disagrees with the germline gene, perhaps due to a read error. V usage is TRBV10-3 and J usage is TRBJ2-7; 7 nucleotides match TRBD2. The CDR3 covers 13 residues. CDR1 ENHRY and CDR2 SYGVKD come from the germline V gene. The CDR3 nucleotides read TGTGCCATCCACCGGGGGGTCTCCTCCGAGCAGTACTTC. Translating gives CAIHRGVSSEQYF.

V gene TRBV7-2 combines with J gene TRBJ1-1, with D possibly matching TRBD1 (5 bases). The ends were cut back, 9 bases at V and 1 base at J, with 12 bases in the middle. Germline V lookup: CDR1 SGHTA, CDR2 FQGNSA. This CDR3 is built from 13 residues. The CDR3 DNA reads TGTGCCAGGCGGGGGGTGGCGAACACTGAAGCTTTCTTT. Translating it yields CARRGVANTEAFF.

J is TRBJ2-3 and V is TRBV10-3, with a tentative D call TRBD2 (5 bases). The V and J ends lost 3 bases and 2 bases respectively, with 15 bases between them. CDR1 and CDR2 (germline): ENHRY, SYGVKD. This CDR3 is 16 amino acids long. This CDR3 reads CAISDGFGGYTDTQYF. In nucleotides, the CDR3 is TGTGCCATCAGTGATGGATTTGGCGGGTACACAGATACGCAGTATTTT.

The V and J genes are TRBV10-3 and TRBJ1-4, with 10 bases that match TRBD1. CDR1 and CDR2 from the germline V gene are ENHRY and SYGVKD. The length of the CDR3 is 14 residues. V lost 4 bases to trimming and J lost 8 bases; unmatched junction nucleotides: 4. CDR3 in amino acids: CAISAGTGEEKLFF. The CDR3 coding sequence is TGTGCCATCAGTGCGGGGACAGGGGAGGAAAAACTGTTTTTT.

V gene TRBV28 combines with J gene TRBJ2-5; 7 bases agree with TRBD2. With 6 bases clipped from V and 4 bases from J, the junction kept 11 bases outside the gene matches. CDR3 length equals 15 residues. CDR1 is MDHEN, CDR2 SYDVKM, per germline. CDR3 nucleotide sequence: TGTGCCAGCAGCCAAGCCGGGGGAGGGTCAGAGACCCAGTACTTC. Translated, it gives CASSQAGGGSETQYF.

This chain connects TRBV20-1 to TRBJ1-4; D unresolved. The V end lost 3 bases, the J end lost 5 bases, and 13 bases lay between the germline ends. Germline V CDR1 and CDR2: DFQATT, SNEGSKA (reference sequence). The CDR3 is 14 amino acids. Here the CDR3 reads CSASLLSPNEKLFF. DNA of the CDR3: TGCAGTGCTAGTCTTCTGTCCCCCAATGAAAAACTGTTTTTT.

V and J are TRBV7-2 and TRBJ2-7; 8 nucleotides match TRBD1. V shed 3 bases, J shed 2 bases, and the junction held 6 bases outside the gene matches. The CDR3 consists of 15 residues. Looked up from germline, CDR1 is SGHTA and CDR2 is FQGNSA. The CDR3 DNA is TGTGCCAGCAGCTTCTCGGGACAGGCTACCTACGAGCAGTACTTC. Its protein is CASSFSGQATYEQYF.

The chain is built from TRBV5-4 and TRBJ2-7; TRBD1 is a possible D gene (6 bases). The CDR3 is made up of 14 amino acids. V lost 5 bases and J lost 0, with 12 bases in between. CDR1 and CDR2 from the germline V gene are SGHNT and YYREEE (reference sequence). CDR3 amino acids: CASSKQGTSYEQYV. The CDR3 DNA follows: TGTGCCAGCAGTAAACAGGGAACCTCCTACGAGCAGTACGTC.

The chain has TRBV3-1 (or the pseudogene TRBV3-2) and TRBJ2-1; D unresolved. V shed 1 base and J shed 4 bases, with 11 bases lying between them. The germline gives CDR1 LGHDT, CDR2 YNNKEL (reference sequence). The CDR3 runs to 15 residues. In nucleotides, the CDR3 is TGTGCCAGCAGCCAAGCGACTTACCAATACAATGAGCAGTTCTTC. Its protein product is CASSQATYQYNEQFF.

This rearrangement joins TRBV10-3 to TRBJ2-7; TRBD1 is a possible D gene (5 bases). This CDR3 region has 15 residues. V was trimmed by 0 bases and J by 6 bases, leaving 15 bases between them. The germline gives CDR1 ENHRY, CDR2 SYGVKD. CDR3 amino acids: CAISESGADVAEQYF. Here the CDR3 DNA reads TGTGCCATCAGTGAGTCTGGGGCGGACGTGGCCGAGCAGTACTTC.

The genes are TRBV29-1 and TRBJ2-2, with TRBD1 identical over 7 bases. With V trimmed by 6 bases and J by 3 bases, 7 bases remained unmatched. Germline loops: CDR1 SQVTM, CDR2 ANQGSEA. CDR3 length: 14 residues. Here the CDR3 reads CSVSTGWDTGELFF. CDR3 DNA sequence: TGCAGCGTCTCGACAGGGTGGGACACCGGGGAGCTGTTTTTT.

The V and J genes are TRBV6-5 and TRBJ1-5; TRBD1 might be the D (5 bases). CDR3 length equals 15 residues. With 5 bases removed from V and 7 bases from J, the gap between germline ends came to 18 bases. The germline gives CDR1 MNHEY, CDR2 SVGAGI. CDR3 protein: CASSPSGWGGQPQHF. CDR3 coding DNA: TGTGCCAGCAGTCCGTCGGGGTGGGGGGGACAGCCCCAGCATTTT.